This T cell receptor (beta chain) was profiled in a study of graft-versus-host responses after intestinal transplantation. V trimming: 4 bases; J trimming: 5 bases; junction bases outside the gene matches: 9. The germline V gene has CDR1 SGDLS and CDR2 YYNGEE. This CDR3 contains 15 residues. Libraries were prepared by immunoSEQ multiplex PCR; TCRdb keeps only in-frame clonotypes and omits some of them. This repertoire shows roughly 100,000 clones, 80% to 95% found once; its top ten account for around 1%. Regarding this clone: Antigen unknown.

V is TRBV9 and J is TRBJ2-7, with 10 positions matching TRBD1. The sequence came from a human donor who received an intestinal transplant. Sequencing was performed on unstimulated CD8+ T cells sorted from spleen or lymph node cells, taken before intestinal transplant. CDR3 nucleotides: TGTGCCAGCAGCTCATCCGGGACAGGGGCCGACGAGCAGTACTTC. As protein: CASSSSGTGADEQYF.